This entry features one TCR beta chain sequence. Germline V gives CDR1 SGHDN, CDR2 FVKESK. Deletions cut 1 base from V and 9 bases from J, with 13 bases between. The CDR3 sequence is 15 residues long. The sample originates from a study of T cell responses to AZD1222 COVID-19 vaccine. Only in-frame clones appear in the TCRdb table, and some are missing; sequencing was by immunoSEQ multiplex PCR. Among around 140,000 clones listed, 91% were seen once. The chain is built from TRBV14 and TRBJ1-6; D is possibly TRBD1 (5 bases). The TCR comes from an adult who received the AZD1222 COVID-19 vaccine. The material sequenced was peripheral blood, taken 28 days after the second AZD1222 dose. CDR3 loop: CASSQVGGGGSPLHF. CDR3 bases: TGTGCCAGCAGCCAAGTTGGGGGAGGCGGTTCACCCCTCCACTTT.